Listed here is a single T cell receptor beta chain. Which antigen it targets is not known. Per-base quality was not reported, and no clone a single base away is much larger than it. Library prep was done by the immunoSEQ multiplex PCR assay. High-throughput TCR-beta CDR3 sequencing of genomic DNA from most patients was performed by Adaptive Biotechnologies. The published analysis was carried out like this. Adaptive's ImmunoSEQ software supplied the TCR sequencing data for 18 patients, while MiXCR and VDJtools were used to process a few other patients. Because the origin of CDR3 nucleotide sequences shared between donor and recipient could not be assigned, those sequences were removed. Alloreactive clones required at least 2-fold expansion over unstimulated cells and minimum CFSE-low frequency of 0.002% (template counts) or 0.001% (read counts). Clones were considered mappable if detected in sequenced pre-transplant spleen, lymph node, or MLR CFSE-low populations of the donor or recipient. The cumulative frequency of alloreactive clones was calculated as a percentage of all sequences, weighted by copy number. TCRdb holds this immuneACCESS table with in-frame rearrangements only. Some clones are missing; in checked studies, unresolved V genes explain under half, and the rest has no known cause. That table supplies the V and J calls and clone size; D and trimming were determined from the DNA. The table for this sample lists some 25,000 clones; 90% to 95% of them were counted only once. The top ten clonotypes cover 0.82% of the sample.

These data originate in a study of graft-versus-host responses after intestinal transplantation (dated by TCRdb to about 2021). About the investigation overall: Multivisceral, liver-intestinal, or isolated intestinal transplants were received by the recipients. All recipients received anti-thymocyte globulin induction followed by maintenance tacrolimus and steroids for approximately 3 years. Bulk TCR-beta CDR3 sequencing was used to track graft-versus-host and host-versus-graft alloreactive T cell clones in the graft, circulation and bone marrow after intestinal transplantation. Alloreactive clones were identified by sequencing pre-transplant mixed lymphocyte reaction products and comparing them with unstimulated pre-transplant donor and recipient T cells. The cohort enrolled about two dozen intestinal transplant recipients, one of whom was a retransplant, and 3 patients without pretransplant specimens were excluded. Donor T cell macrochimerism was defined as a peak of at least 4% donor T cells among recipient peripheral blood mononuclear cells. Rather than going through the commercial service, samples from a few later patients were sequenced in-house on an Illumina MiSeq and processed with MiXCR. Beyond this particular receptor, the publication reports: GvH clones were found in recipient bone marrow, and some of the GvH clones appeared earlier in ileal mucosa or blood, which is consistent with an intestinal mucosal origin. In patients with donor T cell macrochimerism, the allografts had high GvH to HvG T cell clonal ratios. Early after transplant, peak levels of circulating GvH clones were found to be associated with declines in HvG clones. Conclusions were limited by the relatively low number and heterogeneity of intestinal transplant patients.

The CDR3 holds 15 amino acids from the cysteine to the phenylalanine. The sequence is cut down to CDR3 DNA, 45 bases in frame from base 1. Trimming takes 0 bases from V and 0 bases from J, and the germline ends sit 5 bases apart. According to the germline V gene (reference sequence), CDR1 reads MNHEY and CDR2 reads SMNVEV. In the first month after transplant, blood samples were collected up to 4 times, and after that at least monthly when available. The sample consisted of PBMCs, taken approximately 32 days after intestinal transplant. The clonotype comes from a human patient who received an intestinal transplant, so some T cells may come from the graft donor. This receptor chain uses TRBV27 and TRBJ1-4, and possibly TRBD1, on 5 matching bases. The CDR3 has the sequence CASSLSGATNEKLFF. Here is the DNA: TGTGCCAGCAGTTTATCGGGGGCAACTAATGAAAAACTGTTTTTT. Joined to the reference TRBV27 and TRBJ1-4 proteins, this CDR3 gives the full variable domain: EAQVTQNPRYLITVTGKKLTVTCSQNMNHEYMSWYRQDPGLGLRQIYYSMNVEVTDKGDVPEGYKVSRKEKRNFPLILESPSPNQTSLYFCASSLSGATNEKLFFGSGTQLSVL.